One sample yielded the 16 T cell receptor beta chains listed below, sequenced in a study of T cell responses to AZD1222 COVID-19 vaccine. TCRdb's copy holds only in-frame clones and misses some; the assay was immunoSEQ multiplex PCR. The sample holds about 170,000 clones, around 88% seen once. The material was peripheral blood, obtained 28 days after the second AZD1222 dose. These receptors were taken from an adult who received the AZD1222 COVID-19 vaccine.

The J gene is TRBJ1-1, the V gene TRBV18; a weak D match, TRBD1 (5 bases). V was cut by 8 bases and J by 3 bases, with 16 bases left in between. CDR1 is KGHSH, CDR2 LQKENI, per germline. The CDR3 has 14 residues. The CDR3 DNA reads as TGTGCCAGCCAGGCTGGGCGGGGGGACACTGAAGCTTTCTTT. It encodes CASQAGRGDTEAFF.

This CDR3 reads CASSERQGANYGYTF. CDR3 coding DNA: TGTGCCAGCAGTGAACGGCAGGGGGCGAACTATGGCTACACCTTC. The chain is built from TRBV6-1 and TRBJ1-2, with 8 bases aligning to TRBD1. The CDR3 length is 15 residues. The V segment lost 2 bases and the J segment 2 bases; nucleotides outside the gene matches: 4. Germline CDR1 reads MNHNS; CDR2 reads SASEGT.

This clone is a singleton in its sample. The V gene is TRBV19, the J gene TRBJ1-1; D possibly corresponds to TRBD1 (5 bases). The ends were cut back, 10 bases at V and 1 base at J, with 19 bases in the middle. Per germline, CDR1 LNHDA and CDR2 SQIVND (reference sequence). The CDR3 runs to 15 residues. The CDR3 DNA reads TGTGCCACCCAACCCCGGGGGGTTCCGAACACTGAAGCTTTCTTT. Protein: CATQPRGVPNTEAFF.

This clone was counted between two and nine times. The V gene is TRBV6-2 or TRBV6-3, the J gene TRBJ2-5; 14 bases line up with TRBD2. The CDR3 consists of 15 residues. From germline, CDR1 is MNHEY and CDR2 SVGEGT. V was clipped by 5 bases and J by 4 bases; unmatched bases: 3. The CDR3 spells CASSTTSGGAETQYF. The CDR3 DNA sequence: TGTGCCAGCAGTACGACTAGCGGGGGGGCAGAGACCCAGTACTTC.

This chain joins TRBV5-6 and TRBJ2-5; D may be TRBD1 (5 bases). The germline V gene has CDR1 SGHDT and CDR2 YYEEEE. This CDR3 is 11 amino acids long. V lost 4 bases and J 7 bases, leaving 8 bases between the germline ends. CDR3 DNA sequence: TGTGCCAGCAGCGGGGCTGGGACCCAGTACTTC. This sequence encodes CASSGAGTQYF.

This chain uses TRBV5-1 with TRBJ1-5, with a weak D call TRBD1 (6 bases). In germline, CDR1 is SGHRS, CDR2 YFSETQ. The ends were cut back, 3 bases at V and 4 bases at J, with 11 bases in the middle. This CDR3 contains 14 residues. The DNA for the CDR3 is TGCGCCAGCAGCTCCGACAGGTCAAATCAGCCCCAGCATTTT. Translation gives CASSSDRSNQPQHF.

V and J are TRBV19 and TRBJ1-2; D ambiguous. V lost 6 bases and J 0 bases, leaving 11 bases between the germline ends. The CDR3 runs 14 residues. Germline V gives CDR1 LNHDA, CDR2 SQIVND (reference sequence). DNA of the CDR3: TGTGCCAGTAGGGGCCGGTTAGCTAACTATGGCTACACCTTC. It specifies CASRGRLANYGYTF.

The rearrangement uses TRBV9 and TRBJ1-2; maybe TRBD1 (5 bases). Germline values: CDR1 SGDLS, CDR2 YYNGEE. The CDR3 is 16 amino acids. V lost 0 bases, J lost 5 bases, and 17 bases lay in between. In DNA, the CDR3 is TGTGCCAGCAGCGTAGGGCAGGGAGGGTCTTGGTATGGCTACACCTTC. It yields the protein CASSVGQGGSWYGYTF.

In this sample, this clone turned up a few times. V gene TRBV5-6 combines with J gene TRBJ1-3; the D gene is possibly TRBD1 (6 bases). Germline V gene sequence: CDR1 SGHDT, CDR2 YYEEEE. CDR3 size: 14 residues. V was trimmed by 5 bases and J by 3 bases, leaving 12 bases between them. The CDR3 bases are TGTGCCAGCAGGCGGGGGGCAGGTGGAAACACCATATATTTT. It is translated as CASRRGAGGNTIYF.

The chain couples TRBV6-6 to TRBJ1-3; D not resolved. Trimming shortened V by 7 bases and J by 0 bases, and 10 bases separated the two germline ends. Germline loops: CDR1 MNHNY, CDR2 SVGAGI (reference sequence). CDR3 length: 14 amino acids. The CDR3 protein is CASKNPPSGNTIYF. In DNA, the CDR3 is TGTGCCAGCAAGAACCCCCCCTCTGGAAACACCATATATTTT.

The chain couples TRBV3-1 (or the pseudogene TRBV3-2) to TRBJ2-1; D is perhaps TRBD1 (6 bases). The germline CDR1 and CDR2 sequences are LGHDT and YNNKEL (reference sequence). With 0 bases removed from V and 11 bases from J, the gap between germline ends came to 11 bases. The CDR3 covers 13 residues. CDR3 sequence: CASSQDTGQQQFF. Written as DNA, the CDR3 is TGTGCCAGCAGCCAAGACACCGGACAGCAGCAGTTCTTC.

This clone was recorded once. The chain is built from TRBV7-9 and TRBJ2-3; 7 nucleotides line up with TRBD1. The CDR3 sequence is 16 residues long. J lost 0 bases, V lost 1 base, and 4 bases had no gene match. Germline V gene data show CDR1 as SEHNR and CDR2 as FQNEAQ (reference sequence). This chain's CDR3 is CASSLGGGQSTDTQYF. The CDR3 DNA is TGTGCCAGCAGCTTAGGAGGGGGACAGAGCACAGATACGCAGTATTTT.

Only one count was recorded for this clone. V and J are TRBV4-1 and TRBJ1-4, with D possibly matching TRBD1 (5 bases). Germline lookup yields CDR1 MGHRA and CDR2 YSYEKL. Between the trimmed V and J ends, which lost 5 bases and 5 bases, there was a span of 12 bases. CDR3 length: 14 amino acids. CDR3: CASSWDLGNEKLFF. As DNA, the CDR3 is TGCGCCAGCAGCTGGGACTTGGGAAATGAAAAACTGTTTTTT.

The V gene is TRBV19, the J gene TRBJ1-2; D is ambiguous. The germline V gene has CDR1 LNHDA and CDR2 SQIVND (reference sequence). The CDR3 totals 14 residues. Between the trimmed V and J ends, which lost 1 base and 0 bases, there was a span of 6 bases. The DNA for the CDR3 is TGTGCCAGTAGTATAGCGATAACTAACTATGGCTACACCTTC. As protein: CASSIAITNYGYTF.

This clone came up once. The chain recombines TRBV6-6 with TRBJ2-3; a possible D gene is TRBD1 (6 bases). Germline loops: CDR1 MNHNY, CDR2 SVGAGI (reference sequence). This CDR3 is 16 amino acids long. V was cut by 2 bases and J by 2 bases, with 14 bases left in between. CDR3 in amino acids: CASSYAPGTPTDTQYF. DNA for the CDR3: TGTGCCAGCAGTTACGCTCCCGGGACACCCACAGATACGCAGTATTTT.

CDR3 protein: CASAQGTGDGYTF. The CDR3 DNA sequence: TGTGCCAGCGCTCAGGGGACAGGGGATGGCTACACCTTC. The chain recombines TRBV5-6 with TRBJ1-2; 10 nucleotides agree with TRBD1. Germline V gives CDR1 SGHDT, CDR2 YYEEEE. V was clipped by 7 bases and J by 6 bases; unmatched bases: 6. The CDR3 sequence is 13 residues long.